This T cell receptor (beta chain) was documented in a study of T-cell reconstitution after alpha-beta-depleted transplantation in children. Study-level results: It was surviving recipient T cells and thymic progenitors that gave some patients high TCRbeta diversity at day 60. Hyperexpanded clones declined; after one year, newly produced T cells mostly supplied diversity.

This clonotype occurred many times. Its matching antigen is unknown. Unique molecular identifiers tagged the TCRbeta library. A single record per CDR3 protein comes from TCRdb applying MiXCR to the PCR reads. The sample holds more than 400,000 distinct CDR3 sequences, 43% seen once. V gave up 4 bases and J gave up 3 bases; unmatched junction bases: 7. The CDR3 has 16 residues. In germline, CDR1 is SGHTA, CDR2 FQGNSA. The chain joins TRBV7-2 to TRBJ2-1; 9 positions match TRBD2. The TCR sequence derives from a girl aged 2 to 9 with aplastic anemia, due to receive a stem cell transplant. Sequencing used PBMCs, obtained before TCRalphabeta/CD19-depleted stem cell transplant. DNA for the CDR3: TGTGCCAGCAGCTCGCGGAGCGGGAGGAACTACAATGAGCAGTTCTTC. Translated: CASSSRSGRNYNEQFF. The full variable domain, with the rest looked up from reference TRBV7-2 and TRBJ2-1, is GAGVSQSPSNKVTEKGKDVELRCDPISGHTALYWYRQSLGQGLEFLIYFQGNSAPDKSGLPSDRFSAERTGGSVSTLTIQRTQQEDSAVYLCASSSRSGRNYNEQFFGPGTRLTVL.